This T cell receptor beta chain was recorded in a study of control samples from healthy donors and cancer patients. CDR1 and CDR2 (germline): SGHRS, YFSETQ. The CDR3 runs to 13 residues. The V and J ends lost 0 bases and 8 bases respectively, with 8 bases between them. Generated by immunoSEQ multiplex PCR, the TCRdb table keeps only in-frame clones and is missing some. The data contain 100,000 to 150,000 clones, 80% to 95% of them singletons. The sample consisted of blood. The receptor was derived from a woman in her fifties or sixties in good health. The V call is TRBV5-1, the J call TRBJ1-4; D remains ambiguous. The CDR3 sequence is CASSLGEGEKLFF. In DNA, the CDR3 is TGCGCCAGCAGCTTGGGGGAAGGAGAAAAACTGTTTTTT.